These T cell receptor beta chains were read from a single sample in a study of shared clonotypes between healthy human individuals. The protocol was immunoSEQ multiplex PCR, while the TCRdb copy is restricted to in-frame clones and leaves out a portion. The sample lists more than 2,000,000 clones; over 85% were seen once. The sample was naive CD4+ T cells from PBMCs. These receptors were obtained from a man between 18 and 35 years old in good health. Some clones in this sample may be carry-over from other donors' samples. Both conserved end residues are part of each CDR3. A D gene is named only where the DNA matches it firmly. Size is stated for part of the rows, as once, few or many counts, or as a class when the clone is expanded.

TRBV5-4	TRBJ2-5	-	TRBD2	CASTTGLAGQETQYF	TGTGCCAGCACCACCGGACTAGCGGGACAAGAGACCCAGTACTTC
TRBV6-5	TRBJ2-1	-	TRBD1	CASRDRVSYNEQFF	TGTGCCAGCAGGGACAGGGTCTCCTACAATGAGCAGTTCTTC
TRBV14	TRBJ2-5	-	-	CASSQPGPRGETQYF	TGTGCCAGCAGCCAACCGGGCCCCCGGGGGGAGACCCAGTACTTC
TRBV11-2	TRBJ1-1	once	-	CASSLGGVLSPNTEAFF	TGTGCCAGCAGCTTAGGGGGGGTCCTGTCGCCGAACACTGAAGCTTTCTTT
TRBV5-1	TRBJ2-7	-	-	CASSLDPQQGRQYF	TGCGCCAGCAGCTTGGACCCCCAACAAGGCCGGCAGTACTTC
TRBV7-3	TRBJ2-1	once	-	CASSLAQGEQFF	TGTGCCAGCAGCTTAGCCCAGGGTGAGCAGTTCTTC
TRBV6-5	TRBJ2-1	-	TRBD1	CASSRGQGRGEQFF	TGTGCCAGCAGCCGAGGACAGGGTCGGGGTGAGCAGTTCTTC
TRBV5-1	TRBJ2-7	-	TRBD1	CASSFATGMMNEQYF	TGCGCCAGCAGCTTTGCGACAGGGATGATGAACGAGCAGTACTTC
TRBV7-3	TRBJ2-6	-	-	CASRQGSSGANVLTF	TGTGCCAGCAGGCAGGGGAGCTCTGGGGCCAACGTCCTGACTTTC
TRBV9	TRBJ2-3	once	-	CASGRREADTQYF	TGTGCCAGCGGAAGGCGGGAAGCAGATACGCAGTATTTT
TRBV7-9	TRBJ1-6	-	-	CASRPDAAVRNSPLHF	TGTGCCAGCAGACCGGACGCGGCTGTACGAAATTCACCCCTCCACTTT
TRBV7-6	TRBJ2-3	-	TRBD2	CASSLGVSAGATDTQYF	TGTGCCAGCAGCTTAGGAGTCTCGGCGGGAGCCACAGATACGCAGTATTTT
TRBV7-8	TRBJ2-2	once	TRBD2	CASSLTAGVTGELFF	TGTGCCAGCAGCTTAACGGCGGGAGTGACCGGGGAGCTGTTTTTT
TRBV6-6	TRBJ2-3	-	TRBD2	CASSQRSGSLTDTQYF	TGTGCCAGCAGTCAGCGTAGCGGGAGCCTCACAGATACGCAGTATTTT
TRBV7-8	TRBJ1-5	few	-	CASSQGPQPQHF	TGTGCCAGCAGTCAGGGGCCTCAGCCCCAGCATTTT
TRBV10-3	TRBJ2-1	-	-	CAISERGDNEQFF	TGTGCCATCAGTGAGAGAGGGGACAATGAGCAGTTCTTC
TRBV4-1	TRBJ2-7	-	-	CASSQGREIDYYEQYF	TGCGCCAGCAGCCAAGGCAGGGAAATAGACTACTACGAGCAGTACTTC
TRBV6-1	TRBJ2-2	-	-	CASKRTGELFF	TGTGCCAGCAAGAGGACCGGGGAGCTGTTTTTT
TRBV10-1	TRBJ2-1	once	TRBD2	CASSESASGRNEQFF	TGCGCCAGCAGTGAGTCTGCTAGCGGGAGGAATGAGCAGTTCTTC